These 25 T cell receptor beta chains share one sample of origin, sequenced in a study of Tregs in tolerant kidney transplant recipients. Mixed chimerism was transient after nonmyeloablative marrow transplants from related graft donors. Generated by immunoSEQ multiplex PCR, the TCRdb table keeps only in-frame clones and is missing some. The sample holds over 70,000 clones, 90% to 95% seen once. The sequenced sample was CD4+ T cells from blood (PBMCs), obtained 24 months after the transplant. The source of these receptors is a human patient who received a combined kidney and bone marrow transplant. Some T cells here may be from the graft donor.

The chain employs TRBV7-2 and TRBJ2-3; 8 nucleotides match TRBD2. Germline V gene sequence: CDR1 SGHTA, CDR2 FQGNSA. The CDR3 is made up of 15 amino acids. J was trimmed by 7 bases and V by 5 bases; bases with no gene match: 11. The CDR3 region has the DNA TGTGCCAGCAGCGCGGGGGGCCGCCGCGGAAATACGCAGTATTTT. Its translation is CASSAGGRRGNTQYF.

This clone appeared a few times. The rearrangement uses TRBV4-1 and TRBJ1-3, with a possible D match to TRBD1 (5 bases). CDR1 and CDR2 from the germline V gene are MGHRA and YSYEKL. Trimming stripped 1 base from V and 0 bases from J, with 10 bases between. The CDR3 totals 16 residues. CDR3 loop: CASSQVRGLSGNTIYF. CDR3 DNA sequence: TGCGCCAGCAGCCAAGTTCGGGGACTCTCTGGAAACACCATATATTTT.

Details on this clone: The DNA is omitted, as the CDR3 cannot be located on it reliably, and the CDR3 follows TCRdb's listing. This chain uses TRBV28 with TRBJ2-3; the table's TRBD1 call for D was not verified on the DNA. The CDR3 is 16 residues long, ends included. The germline V gene encodes CDR1 MDHEN and CDR2 SYDVKM. The CDR3 spells CASSFFGQGSTDTQYF.

The chain uses TRBV7-9 and TRBJ1-4, with D unresolved. Trimming left V 1 base short and J 0 bases short, with 6 bases between. There are 15 residues in the CDR3. Germline CDR1 reads SEHNR; CDR2 reads FQNEAQ (reference sequence). CDR3 sequence: CASSLVRATNEKLFF. The CDR3 DNA reads as TGTGCCAGCAGCTTAGTTCGTGCAACTAATGAAAAACTGTTTTTT.

The chain carries TRBV7-3 and TRBJ2-5; maybe TRBD2 (5 bases). The CDR3 consists of 15 residues. CDR1 SGHTA and CDR2 FQGTGA come from the germline V gene. V lost 4 bases and J 4 bases, leaving 16 bases between the germline ends. The chain's CDR3 is CASSSTPGTLETQYF. The CDR3 DNA sequence: TGTGCCAGCAGCTCCACCCCGGGAACTTTAGAGACCCAGTACTTC. Supplemented by reference TRBV7-3 and TRBJ2-5, the full variable domain reads GAGVSQTPSNKVTEKGKYVELRCDPISGHTALYWYRQSLGQGPEFLIYFQGTGAADDSGLPNDRFFAVRPEGSVSTLKIQRTERGDSAVYLCASSSTPGTLETQYFGPGTRLLVL.

The chain joins TRBV30 to TRBJ2-3; 8 bases agree with TRBD1. CDR1 is GTSNPN and CDR2 is SVGIG in the germline V gene (reference sequence). The CDR3 totals 15 residues. With 2 bases clipped from V and 3 bases from J, the junction kept 7 bases outside the gene matches. The CDR3, as DNA: TGTGCCTGGAGTATCGGGACAGGCACTACAGATACGCAGTATTTT. Amino acids: CAWSIGTGTTDTQYF.

This clone was counted a few times. This rearrangement joins TRBV6-6 to TRBJ1-5; TRBD1 is a possible D gene (5 bases). The V end was cut by 7 bases, the J end by 1 base, with 14 bases between. This CDR3 is 15 amino acids long. Germline V gene data show CDR1 as MNHNY and CDR2 as SVGAGI (reference sequence). DNA for the CDR3: TGTGCCAGCACCCCCTCAGGGAACAGCAATCAGCCCCAGCATTTT. Translated: CASTPSGNSNQPQHF.

V is TRBV4-1 and J is TRBJ2-2, with a weak D call TRBD1 (5 bases). The CDR3 loop spans 14 amino acids. Germline V gene sequence: CDR1 MGHRA, CDR2 YSYEKL. V gave up 0 bases and J gave up 3 bases, with 5 bases separating them. This chain's CDR3 is CASSQDRDTGELFF. The CDR3, as DNA: TGCGCCAGCAGCCAAGACAGGGACACCGGGGAGCTGTTTTTT.

V and J are TRBV6-6 and TRBJ2-5, with TRBD1 matching over 10 bases. CDR3 length: 15 amino acids. V lost 0 bases to trimming and J lost 4 bases; unmatched junction nucleotides: 2. Germline loops: CDR1 MNHNY, CDR2 SVGAGI (reference sequence). The CDR3 here is CASSYSGQGVETQYF. DNA of the CDR3: TGTGCCAGCAGTTACTCAGGACAGGGGGTAGAGACCCAGTACTTC.

The chain joins TRBV7-8 to TRBJ2-5; unclear D gene. The CDR3 has 16 amino acids. CDR1 and CDR2 from the germline V gene are SGHVS and FQNEAQ. V was clipped by 1 base and J by 4 bases, with 16 bases between them. The CDR3 DNA sequence: TGTGCCAGCAGCTTAGGAGCAAGACATTCTGGAGAGACCCAGTACTTC. It translates to CASSLGARHSGETQYF.

The chain is built from TRBV7-9 and TRBJ1-5; possibly TRBD1 for D (6 bases). This CDR3 is 17 amino acids long. The germline V gene has CDR1 SEHNR and CDR2 FQNEAQ (reference sequence). The germline V and J ends were trimmed by 1 base and 4 bases, with 17 bases remaining between them. The CDR3 DNA reads as TGTGCCAGCAGCTTAGTGTTGGAGGCCCAGGGGAATCAGCCCCAGCATTTT. Amino acids: CASSLVLEAQGNQPQHF.

This chain joins TRBV2 and TRBJ2-1; the match to TRBD2 covers 8 bases. The germline V gene has CDR1 SNHLY and CDR2 FYNNEI. Unmatched junction bases numbered 5, after V lost 4 bases and J lost 3 bases. The CDR3 has 15 amino acids. CDR3 DNA sequence: TGTGCCAGCAGTGCCGGGACTAGTAGCTACAATGAGCAGTTCTTC. Protein product: CASSAGTSSYNEQFF.

This clone has more than one count but fewer than ten. The chain uses TRBV10-3 and TRBJ1-4; possible D gene TRBD1, 6 bases. The V gene's germline CDR1 is ENHRY and CDR2 SYGVKD. V dropped 3 bases and J dropped 8 bases, with 13 bases sitting between them. CDR3 length: 14 amino acids. The CDR3 spells CAISESGAPEKLFF. CDR3 in DNA: TGTGCCATCAGTGAATCAGGGGCTCCCGAAAAACTGTTTTTT.

The V gene is TRBV5-1, the J gene TRBJ2-2; the match to TRBD2 covers 11 bases. Losses at the gene ends were 1 base for V and 6 bases for J; bases not matched to a gene: 8. The CDR3 has 17 residues. The germline V gene has CDR1 SGHRS and CDR2 YFSETQ. Here the CDR3 DNA reads TGCGCCAGCAGCTTGACGGTTAGCGGGGGGGCCTCCGGGGAGCTGTTTTTT. Translating it yields CASSLTVSGGASGELFF.

The chain combines TRBV2 with TRBJ2-5; 16 nucleotides agree with TRBD2. This CDR3 contains 16 residues. Looked up from germline, CDR1 is SNHLY and CDR2 is FYNNEI. The V segment lost 5 bases and the J segment 5 bases; nucleotides outside the gene matches: 5. In DNA, the CDR3 is TGTGCCAGCAGTTGGGGACTAGCGGGGGGGCCGGAGACCCAGTACTTC. Translated, it gives CASSWGLAGGPETQYF. Variable domain in full (rest from reference TRBV2 and TRBJ2-5): EPEVTQTPSHQVTQMGQEVILRCVPISNHLYFYWYRQILGQKVEFLVSFYNNEISEKSEIFDDQFSVERPDGSNFTLKIRSTKLEDSAMYFCASSWGLAGGPETQYFGPGTRLLVL.

The chain joins TRBV11-2 to TRBJ2-1; D remains unclear. Germline loops: CDR1 SGHAT, CDR2 FQNNGV. V gave up 0 bases and J gave up 3 bases, with 9 bases separating them. The length of the CDR3 is 15 residues. The CDR3, as DNA: TGTGCCAGCAGCTTAGATGCCGCGAGCTACAATGAGCAGTTCTTC. Its translation is CASSLDAASYNEQFF.

The CDR3 loop is CASSSLGDNTEAFF. CDR3 DNA: TGTGCCAGCAGCAGTCTAGGTGACAACACTGAAGCTTTCTTT. The J gene is TRBJ1-1, the V gene TRBV5-4; D unclear. V was shortened by 4 bases and J by 2 bases, with 12 bases between the two germline ends. Germline V CDR1 and CDR2: SGHNT, YYREEE (reference sequence). The CDR3 has 14 residues.

The chain uses TRBV6-6 and TRBJ2-1; 9 bases match TRBD2. CDR1 MNHNY and CDR2 SVGAGI come from the germline V gene (reference sequence). Trimming removed 8 bases from V and 10 bases from J; junction bases left unmatched: 9. This CDR3 has 13 amino acids. CDR3 in DNA: TGTGCCAGCGAGCTAGCGGGACGCGAAGAGCAGTTCTTC. Translating it yields CASELAGREEQFF.

This chain uses TRBV7-3 with TRBJ2-1; D is ambiguous. In germline, CDR1 is SGHTA, CDR2 FQGTGA. Trimming cost V 5 bases and J 2 bases, with 13 bases left between them. CDR3 length: 15 amino acids. CDR3 loop: CASSPTAQPYNEQFF. CDR3 bases: TGTGCCAGCAGCCCAACAGCCCAGCCCTACAATGAGCAGTTCTTC.

This clone appeared once. The rearrangement uses TRBV4-3 and TRBJ2-5; 9 nucleotides agree with TRBD1. This CDR3 region has 14 residues. The V gene end was trimmed by 4 bases and the J gene end by 4 bases; junction bases not matched to a gene: 4. The V gene's germline CDR1 is LGHNA and CDR2 YSLEER. The CDR3 sequence: CASSRGQGSETQYF. CDR3 coding DNA: TGCGCCAGCAGCCGGGGACAGGGTTCAGAGACCCAGTACTTC.

This clone was seen once. Its ends do not fully match the called genes, so a read error is possible. The rearrangement joins TRBV5-5 to TRBJ2-5; the D call may be TRBD1 or TRBD2 (5 bases each). Germline CDR1 SGHKS, CDR2 YYEKEE (reference sequence). The CDR3 has 13 amino acids. The CDR3 here is CASRLGQRETQYF. The CDR3 nucleotides are TGTGCCAGCAGATTGGGGCAGCGGGAGACCCAGTACTTC.

The CDR3 DNA sequence: TGTGCCTGGAGGGTAGCGGGAGTGGGCCCCTACGAGCAGTACTTC. This codes for CAWRVAGVGPYEQYF. The rearrangement uses TRBV30 and TRBJ2-7; 9 bases agree with TRBD2. Germline lookup yields CDR1 GTSNPN and CDR2 SVGIG (reference sequence). Trimming cost V 3 bases and J 2 bases; bases outside gene matches: 8. The CDR3 consists of 15 residues.

The chain uses TRBV27 and TRBJ1-5; D might be TRBD1 (5 bases). Trimming cost V 2 bases and J 5 bases, with 10 bases left between them. The CDR3 sequence is 14 residues long. The germline V gene has CDR1 MNHEY and CDR2 SMNVEV (reference sequence). CDR3 region: CASSLGRDYQPQHF. In DNA, the CDR3 is TGTGCCAGCAGTTTAGGCAGGGACTATCAGCCCCAGCATTTT.

V usage is TRBV5-4 and J usage is TRBJ2-5, with 8 nucleotides matching TRBD2. The V gene end was trimmed by 3 bases and the J gene end by 1 base; junction bases not matched to a gene: 8. The germline gives CDR1 SGHNT, CDR2 YYREEE (reference sequence). This CDR3 region has 16 residues. CDR3 region: CASSSPITSGQETQYF. In nucleotides, the CDR3 is TGTGCCAGCAGCTCCCCAATCACTAGCGGCCAAGAGACCCAGTACTTC.

This clone came up once. The rearrangement links TRBV19 to TRBJ2-2, with TRBD1 as a possible D gene (5 bases). Germline CDR1 and CDR2: LNHDA and SQIVND (reference sequence). V shed 5 bases and J shed 5 bases, with 18 bases lying between them. The CDR3 consists of 16 residues. CDR3 in amino acids: CASSLTNRIPTGELFF. CDR3 DNA: TGTGCCAGTAGTCTCACCAACAGGATTCCAACCGGGGAGCTGTTTTTT.